This T cell receptor beta chain was retrieved from a study of blood T cells in healthy people across ages. Study-wide background: Per two T cells, template switching captured roughly one barcoded beta molecule.

Study-level points and caveats: Investigators treated diversity estimates from one million T cells as underestimates.

This clonotype occurred a few times. Antigen specificity is unknown. Germline loops: CDR1 SGHRS, CDR2 YFSETQ. Between the trimmed V and J ends, which lost 4 bases and 0 bases, there was a span of 15 bases. The CDR3 runs 16 residues. In each sample, at least 6 million PBMCs were isolated. Extraction yielded at least 5 micrograms of total RNA per sample. PCR was performed a second time for about 7 to 11 cycles using a sample-barcoded 5' primer and a J-beta primer mix. TCRdb itself ran the 5' RACE reads through MiXCR, one entry per CDR3 protein. The sample has 1.5 million to 2 million distinct CDR3 sequences, approximately 28% seen once.

The specimen was blood. This receptor was taken from a woman in her twenties or thirties in good health. V usage is TRBV5-1 and J usage is TRBJ2-3, with D unresolved. The CDR3 loop is CASSKSPGRSTDTQYF. CDR3 DNA: TGCGCCAGCAGCAAGAGCCCAGGCCGGAGCACAGATACGCAGTATTTT.